This TCR beta chain stems from a study of Graves' ophthalmopathy and Graves' hyperthyroidism. CDR1 and CDR2 (germline): MGHDK, SYGVNS. The CDR3 has 14 residues. The table lists this clonotype with a count of one. Its antigen is currently unknown. Germline is not matched at one junction end, which may reflect a read error. General study points: With just over 70% sensitivity and over 72% specificity, the model predicted ophthalmopathy progression. Blood contained most expanded thyroid clonotypes exceeding 0.001 frequency. A classifier, a 13-signature model, separated ophthalmopathy from stable hyperthyroidism with roughly 86% sensitivity and about 83% specificity.

Amplification of the TCR beta CDR3 regions used RNA transcripts (as template). The first round was an RT-PCR with HTBI primers, and the second round was a multiplex PCR. TCRdb reprocessed the multiplex PCR reads with MiXCR, giving one entry per CDR3 protein. The table lists around 1,000,000 distinct CDR3 sequences, less than 45% of them singletons. Exclusion applied to patients with other autoimmune diseases, uncontrolled infections, pregnancy or lactation. J is TRBJ1-5 and V is TRBV25-1, with D uncertain. The clonotype was recovered from an adult man with Graves' hyperthyroidism. Sequencing was carried out using peripheral blood or thyroid tissue (not recorded which). CDR3 nucleotide sequence: TGTGCCAGCGGTGACTCCGAAGGCAATCAGCCCCAGCATTTT. Protein: CASGDSEGNQPQHF.